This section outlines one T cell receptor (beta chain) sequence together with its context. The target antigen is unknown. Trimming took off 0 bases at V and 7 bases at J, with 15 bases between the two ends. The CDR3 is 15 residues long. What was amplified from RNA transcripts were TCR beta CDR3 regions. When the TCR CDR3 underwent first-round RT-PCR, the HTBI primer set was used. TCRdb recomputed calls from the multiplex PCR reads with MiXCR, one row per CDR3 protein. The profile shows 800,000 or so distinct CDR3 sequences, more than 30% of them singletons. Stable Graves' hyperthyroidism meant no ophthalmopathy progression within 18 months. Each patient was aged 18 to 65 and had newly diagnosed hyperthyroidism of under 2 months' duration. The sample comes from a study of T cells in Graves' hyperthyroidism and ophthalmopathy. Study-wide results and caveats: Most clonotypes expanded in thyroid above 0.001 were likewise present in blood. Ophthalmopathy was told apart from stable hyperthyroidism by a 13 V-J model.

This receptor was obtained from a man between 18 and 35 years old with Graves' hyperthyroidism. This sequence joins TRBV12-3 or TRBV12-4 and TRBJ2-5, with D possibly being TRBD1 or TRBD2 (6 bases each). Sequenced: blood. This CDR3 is CASSLAEGGDGTQYF. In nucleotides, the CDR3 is TGTGCCAGCAGTTTAGCAGAGGGGGGCGATGGGACCCAGTACTTC.